This T cell receptor beta chain stems from a study of cytomegalovirus exposure and HLA in healthy donors. Study observations and caveats: Only CMV serostatus was available as immune exposure information.

A word on this clone: The antigen is not known.

The PCR contained 60 Vbeta and 13 Jbeta primers. Clones were sequenced by immunoSEQ multiplex PCR, and TCRdb holds only the in-frame ones, with some missing. This table holds 95,000 to 150,000 clones, around 86% found once. This CDR3 region has 13 residues. The germline V gene encodes CDR1 SGHTA and CDR2 FQGNSA. The V segment lost 5 bases and the J segment 1 base; nucleotides outside the gene matches: 1. The chain has TRBV7-2 and TRBJ2-7, with 8 bases aligning to TRBD1. This TCR was recovered from a man aged 25-45 years in good health and CMV-seronegative. The sequencing input was PBMCs. The CDR3 spells CASSRDRSYEQYF. The CDR3 DNA follows: TGTGCCAGCAGCCGGGACAGGTCCTACGAGCAGTACTTC.